This T cell receptor beta chain was sequenced for a study of shared clonotypes between healthy human individuals. Germline V CDR1 and CDR2: MDHEN, SYDVKM. This CDR3 region has 13 residues. Trimming removed 5 bases at V and 7 bases at J, with 15 bases between. Clones were sequenced by immunoSEQ multiplex PCR, and TCRdb holds only the in-frame ones, with some missing. The data show 2 million to 3 million clones, under 95% seen once. This clone showed up just a few times. The receptor comes from a man younger than 35 in good health. Some clones in this sample may be carry-over from other donors' samples. The specimen sequenced was naive CD4+ T cells from PBMCs. Subset indicated: CD45RA+ positively selected. The chain couples TRBV28 to TRBJ2-7; TRBD2 might be the D (5 bases). CDR3 in amino acids: CASSLGSRGEQYF. The CDR3 nucleotides are TGTGCCAGCAGTCTCGGTTCCCGCGGGGAGCAGTACTTC.